This T cell receptor (beta chain) was captured by sequencing in a study of T cell repertoires in cytomegalovirus infection. Germline CDR1 and CDR2: MNHEY and SVGAGI. This CDR3 is built from 15 residues. Each CDR3 protein is one row after TCRdb ran MiXCR on the reads. The sample consists of roughly 45,000 distinct CDR3 sequences, 21% of them appearing once. Study-wide results and caveats: It was HLA-C-restricted CMV-specific TCR beta clonotypes that dominated the response ex vivo.

Concerning this clonotype itself: The antigen remains undetermined. Possible read error: a much larger clone is one base away.

The source is a human donor in good health (CMV status not recorded). Some clones in this sample may be carry-over from other donors' samples. This rearrangement joins TRBV6-5 to TRBJ2-3; tentative D call: TRBD1 (6 bases). The sample was CD8+ T cells from cultured PBMCs, taken from culture after CMV antigen stimulation. DNA for the CDR3: TGTGCCCGCAGTTACGGGACATCTACAATGGGTACGCAGTATTTT. Encoded protein: CARSYGTSTMGTQYF.